These T cell receptor beta chains were read from a single sample in a study of blood T cell repertoires in COVID-19. TCRdb's copy holds only in-frame clones and misses some; the assay was immunoSEQ multiplex PCR. This sample has about 130,000 clones, with roughly four fifths found just once. The material sequenced was peripheral blood. Every receptor here comes from a man between 35 and 55 years old with active or convalescent COVID-19. Both conserved end residues are part of each CDR3. The D gene is left open where the match is weak. Not every row has a clone size; where given, it reads once, few, many or a size class.

D gene,J gene,V gene,CDR3 length,clone size,CDR3 protein,CDR3 DNA
-,TRBJ1-6,TRBV11-2,16,-,CASSLGTSGGYSPLHF,TGTGCCAGCAGCTTAGGGACTTCGGGGGGCTATTCACCCCTCCACTTT
-,TRBJ1-4,TRBV12-3/TRBV12-4,13,-,CASSGQINEKLFF,TGTGCCAGCAGTGGTCAGATTAATGAAAAACTGTTTTTT
TRBD2,TRBJ2-1,TRBV12-5,18,-,CASDRTGTSGGLNNEQFF,TGTGCTAGCGACAGGACCGGGACTAGCGGGGGCCTGAACAATGAGCAGTTCTTC
TRBD1,TRBJ1-1,TRBV5-1,13,-,CASSDRARAEAFF,TGCGCCAGCAGCGACAGGGCTAGAGCTGAAGCTTTCTTT
-,TRBJ1-1,TRBV5-4,14,-,CASSPTRVQTEAFF,TGTGCCAGCAGCCCGACCAGGGTTCAGACTGAAGCTTTCTTT
-,TRBJ2-2,TRBV7-2,15,-,CASSLGTTNTGELFF,TGTGCCAGCAGCCTTGGGACAACGAACACCGGGGAGCTGTTTTTT
-,TRBJ1-5,TRBV20-1,14,few,CSASTGLSNQPQHF,TGCAGTGCTAGTACAGGGTTGAGCAATCAGCCCCAGCATTTT
-,TRBJ1-2,TRBV5-1,13,few,CASSLSGADGYTF,TGCGCCAGCAGCTTGTCAGGGGCGGATGGCTACACCTTC
-,TRBJ1-5,TRBV11-2,13,few,CASSFSDRQPQHF,TGTGCCAGCAGCTTCTCTGACAGGCAGCCCCAGCATTTT
TRBD2,TRBJ2-3,TRBV5-1,20,-,CASSLTLADHYLTSTDTQYF,TGCGCCAGCAGCTTGACCCTAGCGGACCACTACTTAACTAGCACAGATACGCAGTATTTT
-,TRBJ1-4,TRBV5-1,15,-,CASSLGAAENEKLFF,TGCGCCAGCAGCTTGGGGGCAGCGGAGAATGAAAAACTGTTTTTT
-,TRBJ1-2,TRBV19,13,-,CASSIGAGDGYTF,TGTGCCAGTAGTATCGGGGCAGGGGATGGCTACACCTTC
-,TRBJ1-2,TRBV19,14,-,CASRPLRLDYGYTF,TGTGCCAGTAGGCCCCTGAGGCTGGACTATGGCTACACCTTC
TRBD2,TRBJ2-3,TRBV5-4,16,once,CASSVVAGGPSDTQYF,TGTGCCAGCAGCGTCGTAGCGGGGGGGCCGTCAGATACGCAGTATTTT
-,TRBJ2-3,TRBV7-6,15,-,CASSFRDRRTDTQYF,TGTGCCAGCAGCTTCAGAGACAGACGCACAGATACGCAGTATTTT
-,TRBJ2-4,TRBV9,14,-,CASSPRTEANIQYF,TGTGCCAGCAGCCCTCGGACAGAAGCAAACATTCAGTACTTC
-,TRBJ2-3,TRBV18,11,-,CASSPSDTQYF,TGTGCCAGCTCACCATCTGATACGCAGTATTTT
-,TRBJ2-5,TRBV25-1,15,once,CASSEPTDRQETQYF,TGTGCCAGCAGTGAGCCGACAGATAGACAAGAGACCCAGTACTTC
TRBD2,TRBJ2-2,TRBV19,17,once,CASSMASGGAETGELFF,TGTGCCAGTAGTATGGCTAGCGGGGGGGCAGAGACCGGGGAGCTGTTTTTT
-,TRBJ1-3,TRBV19,13,-,CASSDRPGNTIYF,TGTGCCAGTAGTGACAGGCCAGGAAACACCATATATTTT
TRBD2,TRBJ2-1,TRBV3-1/TRBV3-2,17,-,CASSPGYLAGRGDEQFF,TGTGCCAGCAGCCCCGGTTACCTAGCGGGGCGGGGTGATGAGCAGTTCTTC
-,TRBJ2-7,TRBV19,15,-,CASSITIANRYEQYF,TGTGCCAGTAGTATAACGATTGCTAACCGCTACGAGCAGTACTTC
-,TRBJ1-3,TRBV7-2,16,-,CASSLVASISGNTIYF,TGTGCCAGCAGCTTAGTAGCTTCAATCTCTGGAAACACCATATATTTT